Listed below are T cell receptor beta chains from one sample, sequenced in a study of blood T cell repertoires in COVID-19. Assay: immunoSEQ multiplex PCR; the TCRdb copy retains only in-frame clones and omits some. The table has 150,000 to 200,000 clones, roughly nine tenths seen once. Specimen: peripheral blood. These receptors were collected from a man between 65 and 85 years old with active or convalescent COVID-19. Both conserved end residues are part of each CDR3. D genes are given only for firm matches.

>TRBV10-3|18|TRBD2
CAISEGLAGVRTYNEQFF
>TRBV15|18|.
CATSREGSGESSGNTIYF
>TRBV27|14|.
CASSLRETNYGYTF
>TRBV21-1|19|.
CASSNPGRTSGTRGNEQFF
>TRBV14|13|.
CASSSTLNQPQHF
>TRBV25-1|12|.
CATNWGHGELFF
>TRBV19|15|.
CASSIRLTSGNTIYF
>TRBV7-9|12|.
CASSRGNTEAFF
>TRBV2|18|TRBD2
CASSVTSGGIQGAGELFF
>TRBV2|14|TRBD2
CASSVREGTGELFF
>TRBV27|14|TRBD2
CASKLLAGTYEQYF
>TRBV10-3|13|.
CAITGGTSYEQYF
>TRBV28|15|TRBD1
CASSLMGTDGTEAFF
>TRBV27|15|.
CASSPIGAPNTEAFF
>TRBV5-4|17|TRBD1
CASSSADSGQRNTEAFF
>TRBV5-4|16|.
CASSLVREGPNTEAFF
>TRBV28|15|.
CASSFMTSTYNEQFF
>TRBV28|15|.
CASNDEREGAYEQYF
>TRBV10-3|14|TRBD2
CAIKASGNTGELFF
>TRBV3-1/TRBV3-2|14|TRBD2
CASFLRGGEETQYF
>TRBV2|14|.
CASSVVPAAYEQYF
>TRBV5-6|13|.
CASSLGTGNEQFF
>TRBV5-1|15|TRBD1
CASSLETGVGTEAFF
>TRBV6-5|14|.
CASSYWGRDTEAFF
>TRBV25-1|17|TRBD1
CASSEYRTGTHTGELFF
>TRBV10-2|11|.
CASGQNTEAFF
>TRBV5-4|15|.
CASSSGQNRDYGYTF
>TRBV7-2|14|TRBD1
CASKGYTGGNEQFF
>TRBV2|13|TRBD1
CANYSGGSYGYTF
>TRBV10-3|16|TRBD2
CATIRGLAGGPLKQYF
>TRBV2|12|.
CASTVSNNEQFF
>TRBV2|15|TRBD1
CASSQGAGAKNIQYF
>TRBV10-3|13|.
CAISIQGDEKLFF
>TRBV28|16|TRBD2
CASTDGLAGGPYEQYF
>TRBV7-9|13|.
CASSLEVAYGYTF
>TRBV12-3/TRBV12-4|12|TRBD1
CASSRTGAEAFF
>TRBV21-1|16|.
CASSKDAGRNNSPLHF
>TRBV7-9|16|TRBD1
CASSLGQGLRNTEAFF
>TRBV6-6|17|TRBD1
CASSRRDSLAGANVLTF
>TRBV27|13|.
CASSLRGEGGYTF
>TRBV7-2|17|.
CASSLNGVRGFGNTIYF
>TRBV12-5|13|TRBD2
CASGVSGGVTQYF
>TRBV5-1|15|.
CASSPEGRSPHEQYF
>TRBV7-2|14|.
CASSLAGLSNEQFF
>TRBV11-2|13|.
CASSLSPAYEQYF
>TRBV7-2|15|.
CASSSQGAYNSPLHF
>TRBV29-1|14|.
CSVGTQGGGTEAFF
>TRBV2|17|.
CASSRTVSGKSSETQYF
>TRBV11-2|15|.
CASSFTGMAKNIQYF
>TRBV4-3|19|TRBD1
CASSQDRVVWDRGSEKLFF